The 23 T cell receptor beta chains presented below share a single source sample, sequenced in a study of OX40 agonist ivuxolimab in advanced cancers. The repertoire was sequenced with immunoSEQ multiplex PCR; TCRdb's copy has only in-frame clones and lacks some. The sample includes 75,000 to 95,000 clones, approximately 90% of them seen just once. The sample was CD4+ or CD8+ T cells sorted from blood, taken in a trial of the OX40 agonist ivuxolimab. These receptors came from an adult with an advanced solid tumor such as melanoma, head and neck, liver or kidney cancer.

V and J are TRBV19 and TRBJ2-7, with D possibly TRBD1 on 5 matching bases. Germline V gene lookup returns CDR1 LNHDA and CDR2 SQIVND (reference sequence). The CDR3 contains 14 residues. V was shortened by 3 bases and J by 0 bases, with 9 bases between the two germline ends. This CDR3 is CASSIPGFSYEQYF. The CDR3 DNA follows: TGTGCCAGTAGTATTCCAGGGTTCTCCTACGAGCAGTACTTC.

The chain is built from TRBV2 and TRBJ1-1; 11 nucleotides agree with TRBD1. The J segment lost 4 bases and the V segment lost 6 bases, leaving 4 bases of the junction unmatched. This CDR3 spans 14 amino acids. The V gene's germline CDR1 is SNHLY and CDR2 FYNNEI. CDR3 in DNA: TGTGCCAGCAGAGGGACAGGGGGTCTCACTGAAGCTTTCTTT. This gives the protein CASRGTGGLTEAFF.

V gene TRBV29-1 combines with J gene TRBJ1-1, with D possibly TRBD1 on 5 matching bases. The CDR3 sequence is 18 residues long. Trimming took 4 bases from V and 1 from J, leaving 25 bases between them. Germline V CDR1 and CDR2: SQVTM, ANQGSEA. DNA for the CDR3: TGCAGCGTTGTTAGGGTTTCCCCGCGGGGGACCCCGAACACTGAAGCTTTCTTT. It translates to CSVVRVSPRGTPNTEAFF.

The chain recombines TRBV10-3 with TRBJ2-1, with D perhaps assigned TRBD1 or TRBD2 (5 bases each). Germline CDR1 reads ENHRY; CDR2 reads SYGVKD. Between the trimmed V and J ends, which lost 10 bases and 7 bases, there was a span of 14 bases. The CDR3 covers 12 residues. Written as DNA, the CDR3 is TGTGCCACCTCGGGACCCCCGAATGAGCAGTTCTTC. Amino acid sequence: CATSGPPNEQFF.

The V and J genes are TRBV13 and TRBJ2-5; perhaps D is TRBD1 or TRBD2 (6 bases each). The V and J ends lost 4 bases and 1 base respectively, with 13 bases between them. The V gene's germline CDR1 is PRHDT and CDR2 FYEKMQ (reference sequence). The CDR3 is made up of 15 amino acids. CDR3 nucleotide sequence: TGTGCCAGCAGCTCCGGCGGAGGGGGCCAAGAGACCCAGTACTTC. This sequence encodes CASSSGGGGQETQYF.

The genes are TRBV7-9 and TRBJ2-1; D is unresolved. The CDR3 covers 16 residues. V lost 5 bases and J 3 bases, leaving 17 bases between the germline ends. From germline, CDR1 is SEHNR and CDR2 FQNEAQ (reference sequence). In nucleotides, the CDR3 is TGTGCCAGCAGCCCTAGTGCGTCCAGTCTCTACAATGAGCAGTTCTTC. Amino acid sequence: CASSPSASSLYNEQFF.

The chain is built from TRBV7-9 and TRBJ1-4; maybe TRBD1 (6 bases). There are 15 residues in the CDR3. The V gene lost 0 bases and the J gene lost 3 bases, with 8 bases spanning the gap. Germline V gene lookup returns CDR1 SEHNR and CDR2 FQNEAQ (reference sequence). The CDR3 region is CASSLAGGANEKLFF. DNA for the CDR3: TGTGCCAGCAGCTTAGCAGGGGGGGCTAATGAAAAACTGTTTTTT.

The rearrangement links TRBV6-4 to TRBJ2-1, with a possible D match to TRBD2 (5 bases). The CDR3 length is 13 residues. V gave up 1 base and J gave up 7 bases, with 8 bases separating them. Germline V gene lookup returns CDR1 MRHNA and CDR2 SNTAGT. The CDR3 nucleotides are TGTGCCAGCAGTGACTTTCCGGGGAATGAGCAGTTCTTC. It is translated as CASSDFPGNEQFF.

The chain joins TRBV7-3 to TRBJ2-1; D remains ambiguous. Germline V gene data show CDR1 as SGHTA and CDR2 as FQGTGA. The length of the CDR3 is 13 residues. Between the trimmed V and J ends, which lost 8 bases and 6 bases, there was a span of 14 bases. CDR3 sequence: CASGSPFGNEQFF. The CDR3 DNA reads as TGTGCCAGCGGTAGCCCCTTTGGCAATGAGCAGTTCTTC.

The V call is TRBV12-5, the J call TRBJ2-7, with D perhaps being TRBD1 or TRBD2 (5 bases each). Germline lookup yields CDR1 LGHNT and CDR2 FRNRAP. Trimming pared 5 bases from V and 2 bases from J, leaving 10 bases between. The CDR3 runs to 13 residues. The chain's CDR3 is CASGEGRPYEQYF. In DNA, the CDR3 is TGTGCTAGTGGTGAGGGACGGCCCTACGAGCAGTACTTC.

In DNA form, the CDR3 reads TGTGCCAGCAGTCCTTTAGGTTCGACAGGGGCTAACTATGGCTACACCTTC. Protein sequence: CASSPLGSTGANYGYTF. The chain employs TRBV27 and TRBJ1-2, with TRBD1 matching 8 bases. The CDR3 length is 17 residues. V shed 5 bases and J 0 bases; nucleotides not matched to a gene: 11. Germline CDR1 reads MNHEY; CDR2 reads SMNVEV (reference sequence).

The gene calls are TRBV18 and TRBJ2-1, with D possibly TRBD1 on 6 matching bases. Germline CDR1 and CDR2: KGHSH and LQKENI. V was clipped by 3 bases and J by 4 bases, with 16 bases between them. The CDR3 contains 16 residues. As DNA, the CDR3 is TGTGCCAGCTCACCTCCAGACAGGATATCTTACAATGAGCAGTTCTTC. This gives the protein CASSPPDRISYNEQFF.

The J gene is TRBJ2-5, the V gene TRBV9; D remains ambiguous. Trimming left V 3 bases short and J 4 bases short, with 13 bases between. Germline V CDR1 and CDR2: SGDLS, YYNGEE. The length of the CDR3 is 14 residues. DNA for the CDR3: TGTGCCAGCAGCGAATACCTTCACGGAGAGACCCAGTACTTC. Translated, it gives CASSEYLHGETQYF.

This clone was seen just once. The chain couples TRBV4-3 to TRBJ2-7; 8 bases line up with TRBD2. The CDR3 totals 17 residues. Germline CDR1 reads LGHNA; CDR2 reads YSLEER. Germline trimming cut 1 base from V and 5 bases from J; bases unmatched to any gene: 13. The CDR3: CASSQGRWERGCNEQYF. The CDR3 DNA reads TGCGCCAGCAGCCAAGGACGATGGGAGCGGGGGTGCAACGAGCAGTACTTC.

The rearrangement uses TRBV25-1 and TRBJ1-2, with 11 bases fitting TRBD1. After removal of 3 bases from V and 3 bases from J, the junction contained 3 bases not matched to a gene. Germline V gives CDR1 MGHDK, CDR2 SYGVNS. The CDR3 length is 15 residues. The CDR3 DNA sequence: TGTGCCAGCAGTGACCGGGACAGGGGGGACTATGGCTACACCTTC. This encodes CASSDRDRGDYGYTF.

The CDR3 DNA sequence: TGTGCCATCAGTGAGGGCGACGCCTTTGGCTACACCTTC. It encodes CAISEGDAFGYTF. The chain links TRBV10-3 to TRBJ1-2, with D uncertain. CDR1 is ENHRY and CDR2 is SYGVKD in the germline V gene. This CDR3 has 13 residues. V was cut by 2 bases and J by 7 bases, with 11 bases left in between.

This chain connects TRBV27 to TRBJ1-1; D remains unclear. The CDR3 runs to 14 residues. V was clipped by 7 bases and J by 1 base, with 13 bases between them. From germline, CDR1 is MNHEY and CDR2 SMNVEV (reference sequence). The CDR3 loop reads CASTFSGGNTEAFF. In DNA, the CDR3 is TGTGCCAGCACCTTCAGTGGAGGGAACACTGAAGCTTTCTTT.

The rearrangement uses TRBV9 and TRBJ2-7; tentatively, D is TRBD2 (5 bases). V gave up 1 base and J gave up 5 bases, with 7 bases separating them. Germline CDR1 reads SGDLS; CDR2 reads YYNGEE. The CDR3 has 12 amino acids. As DNA, the CDR3 is TGTGCCAGCAGCGTATGGGGAGACGAGCAGTACTTC. Translation gives CASSVWGDEQYF.

This clone has at least ten counts. Other DNA sequences in the sample encode the same CDR3. The gene calls are TRBV25-1 and TRBJ2-5; tentative D call: TRBD2 (6 bases). The length of the CDR3 is 14 residues. Trimming shortened V by 3 bases and J by 0 bases, and 8 bases separated the two germline ends. The germline gives CDR1 MGHDK, CDR2 SYGVNS. The CDR3 coding sequence is TGTGCCAGCAGTGAGCGGGGCCACCAAGAGACCCAGTACTTC. It specifies CASSERGHQETQYF.

The rearrangement joins TRBV7-9 to TRBJ2-1; tentative D call: TRBD2 (6 bases). The germline V and J ends were trimmed by 1 base and 4 bases, with 11 bases remaining between them. The germline V gene has CDR1 SEHNR and CDR2 FQNEAQ (reference sequence). This CDR3 contains 15 residues. DNA of the CDR3: TGTGCCAGCAGCTTAGGAGTGGCGGGGTACAATGAGCAGTTCTTC. It translates to CASSLGVAGYNEQFF. Together with reference TRBV7-9 and TRBJ2-1, the CDR3 gives the full variable domain: DTGVSQNPRHKITKRGQNVTFRCDPISEHNRLYWYRQTLGQGPEFLTYFQNEAQLEKSRLLSDRFSAERPKGSFSTLEIQRTEQGDSAMYLCASSLGVAGYNEQFFGPGTRLTVL.

The V call is TRBV5-6, the J call TRBJ2-7; 7 bases fit TRBD1. J gave up 3 bases and V 4 bases, and 13 bases lay outside the gene matches. Germline lookup yields CDR1 SGHDT and CDR2 YYEEEE. CDR3 length: 16 residues. CDR3 nucleotides: TGTGCCAGCAGCACTATTGACAGGGAGTACTTCTACGAGCAGTACTTC. This codes for CASSTIDREYFYEQYF.

The genes are TRBV7-9 and TRBJ2-7, with 7 bases fitting TRBD1. The CDR3 has 14 amino acids. Germline V lookup: CDR1 SEHNR, CDR2 FQNEAQ (reference sequence). The ends lost 4 bases at V and 2 bases at J; junction bases unmatched: 5. The CDR3 DNA reads TGTGCCAGCAGCTCACCGGGACAGCCCTACGAGCAGTACTTC. Translating it yields CASSSPGQPYEQYF.

V gene TRBV25-1 combines with J gene TRBJ2-6; no definite D call. Germline CDR1 is MGHDK and CDR2 is SYGVNS. CDR3 length: 17 amino acids. The CDR3 DNA follows: TGTGCACCTGTACCTTTTTTAGAGGTCTCTGGGGCCAACGTCCTGACTTTC. As protein: CAPVPFLEVSGANVLTF.